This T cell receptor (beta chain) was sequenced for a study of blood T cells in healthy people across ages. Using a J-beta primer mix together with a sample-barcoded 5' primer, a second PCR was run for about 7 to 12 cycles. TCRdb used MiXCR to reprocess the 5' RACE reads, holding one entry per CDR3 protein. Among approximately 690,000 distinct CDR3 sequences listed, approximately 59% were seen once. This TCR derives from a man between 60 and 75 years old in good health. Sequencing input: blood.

The CDR3 protein is CASSDRTGALINSPLHF. In nucleotides, the CDR3 is TGTGCCAGCAGTGACAGGACAGGGGCCCTAATTAATTCACCCCTCCACTTT. The chain joins TRBV2 to TRBJ1-6; 9 nucleotides match TRBD1. The junction had 9 bases not matched to a gene; V was cut back by 3 bases and J by 6 bases. The germline gives CDR1 SNHLY, CDR2 FYNNEI. The CDR3 length is 17 residues.